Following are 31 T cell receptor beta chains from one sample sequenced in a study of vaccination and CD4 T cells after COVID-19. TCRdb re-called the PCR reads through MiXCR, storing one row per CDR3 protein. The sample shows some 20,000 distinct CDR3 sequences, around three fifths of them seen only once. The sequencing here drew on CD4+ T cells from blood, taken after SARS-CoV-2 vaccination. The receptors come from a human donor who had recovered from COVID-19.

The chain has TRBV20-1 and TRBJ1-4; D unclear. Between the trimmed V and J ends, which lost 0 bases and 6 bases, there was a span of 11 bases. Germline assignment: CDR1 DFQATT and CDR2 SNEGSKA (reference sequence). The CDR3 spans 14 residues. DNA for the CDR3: TGCAGTGCTAGAGATCAGACGGGCGATGAAAAACTGTTTTTT. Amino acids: CSARDQTGDEKLFF.

The CDR3 sequence is CASSTQDRGPYEQYF. The DNA for the CDR3 is TGTGCCAGTAGTACTCAAGACAGGGGCCCGTACGAGCAGTACTTC. The chain is built from TRBV19 and TRBJ2-7; 8 nucleotides match TRBD1. There are 15 residues in the CDR3. V was clipped by 4 bases and J by 4 bases; unmatched bases: 9. Per the germline V gene, CDR1 is LNHDA and CDR2 is SQIVND (reference sequence).

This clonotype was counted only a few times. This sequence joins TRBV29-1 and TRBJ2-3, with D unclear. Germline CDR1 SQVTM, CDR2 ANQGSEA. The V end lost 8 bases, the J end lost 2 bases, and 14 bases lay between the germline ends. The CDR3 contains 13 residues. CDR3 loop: CSIRKGNTDTQYF. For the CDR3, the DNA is TGCAGCATCCGGAAAGGGAACACAGATACGCAGTATTTT.

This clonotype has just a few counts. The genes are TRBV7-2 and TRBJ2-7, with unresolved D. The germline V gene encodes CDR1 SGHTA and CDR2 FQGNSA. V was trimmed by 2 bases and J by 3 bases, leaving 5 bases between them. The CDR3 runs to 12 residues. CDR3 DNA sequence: TGTGCCAGCAGCTTATACCACTACGAGCAGTACTTC. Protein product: CASSLYHYEQYF. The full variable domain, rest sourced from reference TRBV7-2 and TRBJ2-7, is GAGVSQSPSNKVTEKGKDVELRCDPISGHTALYWYRQSLGQGLEFLIYFQGNSAPDKSGLPSDRFSAERTGGSVSTLTIQRTQQEDSAVYLCASSLYHYEQYFGPGTRLTVT.

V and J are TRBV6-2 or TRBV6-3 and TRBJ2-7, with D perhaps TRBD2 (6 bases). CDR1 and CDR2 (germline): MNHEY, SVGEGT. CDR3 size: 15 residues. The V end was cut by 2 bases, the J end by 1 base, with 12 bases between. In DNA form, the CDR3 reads TGTGCCAGCAGTTACGGGACGGGGAGGTCCTACGAGCAGTACTTC. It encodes CASSYGTGRSYEQYF.

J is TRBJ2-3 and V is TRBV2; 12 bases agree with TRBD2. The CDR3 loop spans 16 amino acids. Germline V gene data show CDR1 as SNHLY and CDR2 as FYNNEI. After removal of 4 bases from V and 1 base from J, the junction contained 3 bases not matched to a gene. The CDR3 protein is CASSGLAGGGTDTQYF. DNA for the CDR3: TGTGCCAGCAGTGGGCTAGCGGGAGGGGGCACAGATACGCAGTATTTT.

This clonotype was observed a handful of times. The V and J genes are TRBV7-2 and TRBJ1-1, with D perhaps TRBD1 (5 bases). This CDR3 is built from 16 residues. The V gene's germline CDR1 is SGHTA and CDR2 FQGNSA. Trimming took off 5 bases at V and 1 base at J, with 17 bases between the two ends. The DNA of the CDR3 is TGTGCCAGCAGCATACGGTCCAGGGTGGGGAACACTGAAGCTTTCTTT. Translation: CASSIRSRVGNTEAFF.

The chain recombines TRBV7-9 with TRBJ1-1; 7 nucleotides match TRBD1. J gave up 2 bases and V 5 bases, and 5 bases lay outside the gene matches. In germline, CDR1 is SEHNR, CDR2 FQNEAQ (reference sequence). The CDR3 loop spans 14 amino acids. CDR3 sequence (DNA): TGTGCCAGCAGCATCCGACAGGGTAACACTGAAGCTTTCTTT. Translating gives CASSIRQGNTEAFF.

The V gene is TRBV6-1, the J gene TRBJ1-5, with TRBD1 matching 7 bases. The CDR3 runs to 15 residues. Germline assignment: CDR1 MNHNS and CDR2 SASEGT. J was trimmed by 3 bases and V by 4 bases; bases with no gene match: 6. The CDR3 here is CASSAAGGSNQPQHF. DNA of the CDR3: TGTGCCAGCAGTGCAGCAGGGGGGTCCAATCAGCCCCAGCATTTT.

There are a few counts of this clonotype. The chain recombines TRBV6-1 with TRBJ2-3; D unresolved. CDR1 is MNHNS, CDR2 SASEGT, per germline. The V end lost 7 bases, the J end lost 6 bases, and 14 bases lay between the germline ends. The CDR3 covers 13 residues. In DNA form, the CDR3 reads TGTGCCAGCATAGCCACGTTGGGTGATACGCAGTATTTT. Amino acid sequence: CASIATLGDTQYF.

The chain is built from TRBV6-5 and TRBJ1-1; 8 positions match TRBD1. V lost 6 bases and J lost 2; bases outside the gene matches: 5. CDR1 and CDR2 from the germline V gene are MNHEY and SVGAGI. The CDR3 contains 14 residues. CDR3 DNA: TGTGCCAGCAGGTACAGGGGGGTTAACACTGAAGCTTTCTTT. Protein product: CASRYRGVNTEAFF.

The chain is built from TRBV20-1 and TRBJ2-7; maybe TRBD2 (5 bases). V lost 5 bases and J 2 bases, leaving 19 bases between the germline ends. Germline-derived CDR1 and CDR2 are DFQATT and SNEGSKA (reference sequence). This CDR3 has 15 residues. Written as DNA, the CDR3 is TGCAGTGCTTCAAATACCGGGGAGATCACCTACGAGCAGTACTTC. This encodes CSASNTGEITYEQYF.

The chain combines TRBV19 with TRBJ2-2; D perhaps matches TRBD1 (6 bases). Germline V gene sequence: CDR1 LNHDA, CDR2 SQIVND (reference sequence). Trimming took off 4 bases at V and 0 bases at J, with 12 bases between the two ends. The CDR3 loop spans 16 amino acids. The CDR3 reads CASSRVGQPNTGELFF. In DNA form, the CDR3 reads TGTGCCAGTAGTAGGGTAGGACAGCCGAACACCGGGGAGCTGTTTTTT.

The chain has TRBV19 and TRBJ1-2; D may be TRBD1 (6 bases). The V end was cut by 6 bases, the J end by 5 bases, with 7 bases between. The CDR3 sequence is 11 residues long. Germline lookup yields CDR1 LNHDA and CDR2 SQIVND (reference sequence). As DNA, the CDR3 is TGTGCCAGTAGGGGGGCGTATGGCTACACCTTC. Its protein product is CASRGAYGYTF.

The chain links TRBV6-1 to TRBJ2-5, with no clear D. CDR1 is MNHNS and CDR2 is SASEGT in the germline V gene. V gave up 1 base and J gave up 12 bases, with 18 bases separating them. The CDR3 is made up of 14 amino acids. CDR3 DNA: TGTGCCAGCAGTGAAGTCGCAGCCGAGGATCGGGAGTACTTC. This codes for CASSEVAAEDREYF.

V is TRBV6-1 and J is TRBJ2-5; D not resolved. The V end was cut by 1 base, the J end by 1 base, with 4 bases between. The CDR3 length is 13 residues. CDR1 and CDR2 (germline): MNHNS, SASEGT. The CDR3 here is CASSEVFQETQYF. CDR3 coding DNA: TGTGCCAGCAGTGAAGTTTTCCAAGAGACCCAGTACTTC.

CDR3 residues: CASSFASSYEQYF. CDR3 nucleotides: TGTGCCAGCAGTTTTGCCAGCTCCTACGAGCAGTACTTC. V gene TRBV28 combines with J gene TRBJ2-7; no clear D. The CDR3 runs to 13 residues. Germline V gives CDR1 MDHEN, CDR2 SYDVKM. V shed 3 bases and J shed 0 bases, with 6 bases lying between them.

CDR3 amino acids: CASRPRRDYGYTF. The CDR3 nucleotides read TGTGCCAGCAGACCCAGGAGGGACTATGGCTACACCTTC. This chain connects TRBV6-1 to TRBJ1-2, with D uncertain. The length of the CDR3 is 13 residues. CDR1 MNHNS and CDR2 SASEGT come from the germline V gene. V lost 6 bases to trimming and J lost 3 bases, with 11 bases between them.

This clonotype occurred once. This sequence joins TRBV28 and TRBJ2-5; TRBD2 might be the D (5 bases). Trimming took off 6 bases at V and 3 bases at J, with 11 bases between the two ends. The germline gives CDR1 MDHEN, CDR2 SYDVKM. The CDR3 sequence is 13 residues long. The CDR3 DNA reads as TGTGCCAGCAGGGAAGGAGGAAAAGAGACCCAGTACTTC. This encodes CASREGGKETQYF. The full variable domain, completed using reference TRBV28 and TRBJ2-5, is DVKVTQSSRYLVKRTGEKVFLECVQDMDHENMFWYRQDPGLGLRLIYFSYDVKMKEKGDIPEGYSVSREKKERFSLILESASTNQTSMYLCASREGGKETQYFGPGTRLLVL.

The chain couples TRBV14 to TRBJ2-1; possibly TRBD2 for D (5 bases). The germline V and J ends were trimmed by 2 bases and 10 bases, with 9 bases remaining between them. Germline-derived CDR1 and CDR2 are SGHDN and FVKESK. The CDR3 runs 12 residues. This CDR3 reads CASSQPGLEQFF. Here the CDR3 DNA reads TGTGCCAGCAGCCAACCCGGACTGGAGCAGTTCTTC.

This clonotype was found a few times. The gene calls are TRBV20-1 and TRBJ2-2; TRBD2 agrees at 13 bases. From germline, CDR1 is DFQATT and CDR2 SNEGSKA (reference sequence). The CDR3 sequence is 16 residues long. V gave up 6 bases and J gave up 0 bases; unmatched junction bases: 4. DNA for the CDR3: TGCAGTGCCCCTGGACTAGCGGGAGCGAACACCGGGGAGCTGTTTTTT. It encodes CSAPGLAGANTGELFF.

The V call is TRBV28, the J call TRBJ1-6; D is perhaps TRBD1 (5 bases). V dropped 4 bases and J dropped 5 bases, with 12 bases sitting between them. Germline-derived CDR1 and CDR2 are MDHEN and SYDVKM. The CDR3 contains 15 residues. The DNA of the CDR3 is TGTGCCAGCAGTTCCCCCGACAGAGATAATTCACCCCTCCACTTT. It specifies CASSSPDRDNSPLHF.

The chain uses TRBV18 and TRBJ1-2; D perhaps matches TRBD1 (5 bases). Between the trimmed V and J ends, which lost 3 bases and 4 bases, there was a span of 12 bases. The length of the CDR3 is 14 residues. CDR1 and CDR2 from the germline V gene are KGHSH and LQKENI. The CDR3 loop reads CASSPGTEVYGYTF. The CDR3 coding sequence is TGTGCCAGCTCACCTGGGACGGAAGTCTATGGCTACACCTTC.

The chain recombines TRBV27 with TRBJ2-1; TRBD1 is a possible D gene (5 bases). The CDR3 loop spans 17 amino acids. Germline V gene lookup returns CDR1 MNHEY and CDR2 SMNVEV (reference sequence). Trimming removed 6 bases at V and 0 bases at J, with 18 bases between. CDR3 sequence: CASSPRVGLSSYNEQFF. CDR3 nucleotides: TGTGCCAGCAGCCCTAGAGTGGGGCTAAGCTCCTACAATGAGCAGTTCTTC.

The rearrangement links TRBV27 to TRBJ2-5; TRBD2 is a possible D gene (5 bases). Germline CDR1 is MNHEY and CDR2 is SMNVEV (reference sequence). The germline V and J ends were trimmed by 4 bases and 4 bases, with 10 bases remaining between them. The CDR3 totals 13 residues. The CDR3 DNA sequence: TGTGCCAGCAGTTCCATTCTAGCAGAGACCCAGTACTTC. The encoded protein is CASSSILAETQYF.

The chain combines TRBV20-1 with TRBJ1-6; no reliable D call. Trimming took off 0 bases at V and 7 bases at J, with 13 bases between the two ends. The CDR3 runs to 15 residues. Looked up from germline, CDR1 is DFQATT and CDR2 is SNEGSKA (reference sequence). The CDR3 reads CSAREIDSLNSPLHF. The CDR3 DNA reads TGCAGTGCTAGAGAAATCGACTCCTTAAATTCACCCCTCCACTTT.

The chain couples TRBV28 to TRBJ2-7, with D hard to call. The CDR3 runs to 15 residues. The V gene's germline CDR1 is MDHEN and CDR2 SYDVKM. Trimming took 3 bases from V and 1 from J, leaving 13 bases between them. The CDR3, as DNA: TGTGCCAGCAGTTTGCCGTCCCTGGGGTCCTACGAGCAGTACTTC. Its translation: CASSLPSLGSYEQYF.

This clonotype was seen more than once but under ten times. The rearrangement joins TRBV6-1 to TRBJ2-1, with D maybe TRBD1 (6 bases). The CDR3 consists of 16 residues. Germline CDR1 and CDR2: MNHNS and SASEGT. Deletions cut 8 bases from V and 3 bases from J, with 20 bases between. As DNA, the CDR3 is TGTGCCAGCCGAAGCCAGCCAGGGGCGTTCTACAATGAGCAGTTCTTC. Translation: CASRSQPGAFYNEQFF.

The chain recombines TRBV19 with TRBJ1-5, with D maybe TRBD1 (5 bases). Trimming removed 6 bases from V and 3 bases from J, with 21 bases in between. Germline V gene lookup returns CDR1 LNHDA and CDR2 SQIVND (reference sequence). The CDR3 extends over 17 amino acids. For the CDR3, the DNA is TGTGCCAGTAGCTCACAACGACACCGGGGCCTCAATCAGCCCCAGCATTTT. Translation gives CASSSQRHRGLNQPQHF.

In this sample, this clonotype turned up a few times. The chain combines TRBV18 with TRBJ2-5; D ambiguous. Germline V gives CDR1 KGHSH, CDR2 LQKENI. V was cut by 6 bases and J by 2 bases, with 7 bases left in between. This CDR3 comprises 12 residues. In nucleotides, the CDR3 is TGTGCCAGCTCCCGCAGTCAAGAGACCCAGTACTTC. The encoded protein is CASSRSQETQYF.

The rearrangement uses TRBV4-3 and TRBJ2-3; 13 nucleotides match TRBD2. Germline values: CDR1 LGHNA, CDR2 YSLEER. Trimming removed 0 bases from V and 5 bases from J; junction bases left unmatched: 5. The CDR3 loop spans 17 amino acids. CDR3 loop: CASSQDVTSGRGDTQYF. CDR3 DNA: TGCGCCAGCAGCCAAGATGTTACTAGCGGGAGGGGAGATACGCAGTATTTT.